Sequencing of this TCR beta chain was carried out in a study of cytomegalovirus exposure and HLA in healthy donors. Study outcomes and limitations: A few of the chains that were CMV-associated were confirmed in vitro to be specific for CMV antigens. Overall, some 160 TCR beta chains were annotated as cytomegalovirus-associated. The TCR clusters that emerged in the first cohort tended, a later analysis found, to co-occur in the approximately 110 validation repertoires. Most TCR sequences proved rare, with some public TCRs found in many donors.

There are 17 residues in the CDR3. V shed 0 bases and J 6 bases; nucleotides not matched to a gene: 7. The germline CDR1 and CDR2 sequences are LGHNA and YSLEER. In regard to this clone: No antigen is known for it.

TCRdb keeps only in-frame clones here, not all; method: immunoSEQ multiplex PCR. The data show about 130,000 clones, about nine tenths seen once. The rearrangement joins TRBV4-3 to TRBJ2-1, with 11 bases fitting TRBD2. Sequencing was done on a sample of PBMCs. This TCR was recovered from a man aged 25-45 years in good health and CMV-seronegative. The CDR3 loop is CASSQDRFLAGGNEQFF. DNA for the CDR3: TGCGCCAGCAGCCAAGATCGGTTCCTAGCGGGGGGCAATGAGCAGTTCTTC.